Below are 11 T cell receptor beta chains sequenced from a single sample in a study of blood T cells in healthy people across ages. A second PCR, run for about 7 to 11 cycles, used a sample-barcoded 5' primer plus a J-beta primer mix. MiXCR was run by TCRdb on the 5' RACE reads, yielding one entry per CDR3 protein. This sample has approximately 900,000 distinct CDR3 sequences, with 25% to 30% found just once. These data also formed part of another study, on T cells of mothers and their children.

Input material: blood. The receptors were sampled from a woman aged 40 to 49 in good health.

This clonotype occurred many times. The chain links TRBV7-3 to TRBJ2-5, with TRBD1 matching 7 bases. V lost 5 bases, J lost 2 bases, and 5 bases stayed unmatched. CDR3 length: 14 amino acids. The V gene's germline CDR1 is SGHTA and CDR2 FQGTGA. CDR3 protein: CASSRGDSQETQYF. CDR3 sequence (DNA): TGTGCCAGCAGCAGAGGGGACAGTCAAGAGACCCAGTACTTC. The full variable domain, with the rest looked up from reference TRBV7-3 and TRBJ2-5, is GAGVSQTPSNKVTEKGKYVELRCDPISGHTALYWYRQSLGQGPEFLIYFQGTGAADDSGLPNDRFFAVRPEGSVSTLKIQRTERGDSAVYLCASSRGDSQETQYFGPGTRLLVL.

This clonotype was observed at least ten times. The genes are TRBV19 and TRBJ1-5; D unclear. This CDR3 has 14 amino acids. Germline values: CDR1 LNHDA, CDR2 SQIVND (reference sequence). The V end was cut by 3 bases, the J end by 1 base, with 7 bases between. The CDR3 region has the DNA TGTGCCAGTAGTATTCCATACAGCAATCAGCCCCAGCATTTT. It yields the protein CASSIPYSNQPQHF.

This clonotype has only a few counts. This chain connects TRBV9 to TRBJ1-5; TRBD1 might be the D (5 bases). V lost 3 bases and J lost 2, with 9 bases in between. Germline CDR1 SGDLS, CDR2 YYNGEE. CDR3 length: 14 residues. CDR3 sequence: CASSAWGGNQPQHF. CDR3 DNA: TGTGCCAGCAGCGCCTGGGGGGGCAATCAGCCCCAGCATTTT.

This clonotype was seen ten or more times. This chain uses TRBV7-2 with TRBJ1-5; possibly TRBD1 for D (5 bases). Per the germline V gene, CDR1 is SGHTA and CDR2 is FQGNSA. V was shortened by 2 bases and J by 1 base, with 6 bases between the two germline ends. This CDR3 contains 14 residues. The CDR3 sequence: CASSLQGSNQPQHF. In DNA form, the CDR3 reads TGTGCCAGCAGCTTACAGGGAAGCAATCAGCCCCAGCATTTT.

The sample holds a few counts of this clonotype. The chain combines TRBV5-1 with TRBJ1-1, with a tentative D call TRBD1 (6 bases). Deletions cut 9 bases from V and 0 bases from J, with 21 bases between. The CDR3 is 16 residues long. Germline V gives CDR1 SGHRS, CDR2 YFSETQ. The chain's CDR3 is CATKRYTRTVNTEAFF. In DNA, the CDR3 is TGCGCCACCAAGAGGTATACAAGGACAGTGAACACTGAAGCTTTCTTT.

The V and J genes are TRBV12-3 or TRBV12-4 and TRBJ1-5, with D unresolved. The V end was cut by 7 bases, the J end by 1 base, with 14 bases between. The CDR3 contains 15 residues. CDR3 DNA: TGTGCCAGCACCATCGGCCGGAACAGCAATCAGCCCCAGCATTTT. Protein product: CASTIGRNSNQPQHF.

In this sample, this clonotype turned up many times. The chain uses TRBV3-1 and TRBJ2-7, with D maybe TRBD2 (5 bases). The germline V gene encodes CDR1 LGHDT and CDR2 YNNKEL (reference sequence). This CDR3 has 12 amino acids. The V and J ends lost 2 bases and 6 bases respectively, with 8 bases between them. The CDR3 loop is CASSQYGIEQYF. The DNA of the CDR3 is TGTGCCAGCAGCCAATACGGGATCGAGCAGTACTTC.

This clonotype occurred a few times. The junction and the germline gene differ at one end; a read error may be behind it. CDR3 sequence reads: CANSLGDRDYGYTF. CDR3 nucleotides: TGCGCCAACAGCCTTGGGGACCGTGACTATGGCTACACCTTC. This chain links TRBV5-1 with TRBJ1-2; D is perhaps TRBD1 (5 bases). The CDR3 has 14 amino acids. CDR1 is SGHRS and CDR2 is YFSETQ in the germline V gene.

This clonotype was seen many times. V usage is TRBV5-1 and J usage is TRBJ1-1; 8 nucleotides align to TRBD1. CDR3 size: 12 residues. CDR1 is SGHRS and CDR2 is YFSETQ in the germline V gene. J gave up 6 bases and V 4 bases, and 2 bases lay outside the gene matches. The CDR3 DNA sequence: TGCGCCAGCAGCATACAGGGGGCTGAAGCTTTCTTT. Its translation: CASSIQGAEAFF. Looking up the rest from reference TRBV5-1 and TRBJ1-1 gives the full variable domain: KAGVTQTPRYLIKTRGQQVTLSCSPISGHRSVSWYQQTPGQGLQFLFEYFSETQRNKGNFPGRFSGRQFSNSRSEMNVSTLELGDSALYLCASSIQGAEAFFGQGTRLTVV.

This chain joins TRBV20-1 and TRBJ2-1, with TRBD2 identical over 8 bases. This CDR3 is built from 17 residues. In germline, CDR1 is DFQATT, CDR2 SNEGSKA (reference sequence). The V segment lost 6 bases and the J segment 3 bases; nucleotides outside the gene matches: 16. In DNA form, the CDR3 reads TGCAGTGCCTACCCTTTACCGGGACTAGAAAACTACAATGAGCAGTTCTTC. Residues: CSAYPLPGLENYNEQFF.

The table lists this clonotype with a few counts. CDR3 nucleotides: TGCGCCAGCAGCTTGGGGCAGGGGGATTTCGATGAGCAGTTCTTC. Protein sequence: CASSLGQGDFDEQFF. This sequence joins TRBV5-1 and TRBJ2-1; 7 nucleotides line up with TRBD1. This CDR3 region has 15 residues. The J segment lost 8 bases and the V segment lost 0 bases, leaving 8 bases of the junction unmatched. CDR1 is SGHRS and CDR2 is YFSETQ in the germline V gene. Complete variable domain (other parts from reference TRBV5-1 and TRBJ2-1): KAGVTQTPRYLIKTRGQQVTLSCSPISGHRSVSWYQQTPGQGLQFLFEYFSETQRNKGNFPGRFSGRQFSNSRSEMNVSTLELGDSALYLCASSLGQGDFDEQFFGPGTRLTVL.